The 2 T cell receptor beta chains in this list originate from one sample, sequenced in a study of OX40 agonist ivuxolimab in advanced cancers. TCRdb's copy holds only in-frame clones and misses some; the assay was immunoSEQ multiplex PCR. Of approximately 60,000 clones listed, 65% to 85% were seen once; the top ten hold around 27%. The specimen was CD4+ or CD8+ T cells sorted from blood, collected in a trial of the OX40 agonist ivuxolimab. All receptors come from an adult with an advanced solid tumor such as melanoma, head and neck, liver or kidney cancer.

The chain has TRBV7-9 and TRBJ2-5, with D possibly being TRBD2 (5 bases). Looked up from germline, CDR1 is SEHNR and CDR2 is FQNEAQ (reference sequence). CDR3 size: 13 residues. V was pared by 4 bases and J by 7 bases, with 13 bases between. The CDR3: CASSSVGVGTQYF. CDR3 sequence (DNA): TGTGCCAGCAGCTCCGTCGGGGTTGGGACCCAGTACTTC. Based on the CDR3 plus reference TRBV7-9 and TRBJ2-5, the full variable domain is DTGVSQNPRHKITKRGQNVTFRCDPISEHNRLYWYRQTLGQGPEFLTYFQNEAQLEKSRLLSDRFSAERPKGSFSTLEIQRTEQGDSAMYLCASSSVGVGTQYFGPGTRLLVL.

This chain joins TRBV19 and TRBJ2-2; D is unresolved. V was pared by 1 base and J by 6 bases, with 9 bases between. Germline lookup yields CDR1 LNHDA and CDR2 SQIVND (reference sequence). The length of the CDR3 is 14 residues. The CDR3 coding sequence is TGTGCCAGTAGTATAGTAGTTGGGTCCGGGGAGCTGTTTTTT. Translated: CASSIVVGSGELFF.